Listed below are T cell receptor beta chains from one sample, sequenced in a study of beta chain features in type 1 diabetes. Produced via immunoSEQ multiplex PCR; TCRdb's table is partial and in-frame only. The table lists some 150,000 clones, roughly 10% of them singletons, with less than 0.85% in the top ten. The specimen sequenced was central memory CD4+ T cells from blood. The receptors derive from a woman aged 35 to 49 in good health. The CDR3 runs from the conserved cysteine through the conserved F or W. The D gene is left open where the match is weak. For some rows the clone size is stated as once, few or many, or as a class when expanded; others skip it.

>TRBJ2-5|TRBD2|TRBV23-1|few
TGCGCCAGCAGCCCGGGACTAGCGGGGCGGGAGACCCAGTACTTC
CASSPGLAGRETQYF
>TRBJ1-4|.|TRBV6-6|.
TGTGCCAGCAGTTACTCGCAGGGGAAGGGTGAAAAACTGTTTTTT
CASSYSQGKGEKLFF
>TRBJ2-1|.|TRBV7-6|few
TGTGCCAGCAGCTTAGCACAGGGTGGATACAATGAGCAGTTCTTC
CASSLAQGGYNEQFF
>TRBJ2-2|.|TRBV7-2|.
TGTGCCAGCAGCTCTACCTTCTTCAAGGAGCTGTTTTTT
CASSSTFFKELFF
>TRBJ2-4|.|TRBV11-2|few
TGTGCCAGCAGCTGGAACAGTCAGCCCGGAAACATTCAGTACTTC
CASSWNSQPGNIQYF
>TRBJ2-6|.|TRBV9|.
TGTGCCAGCAGCCTTCAGGGGTCTGGGGCCAACGTCCTGACTTTC
CASSLQGSGANVLTF
>TRBJ1-5|.|TRBV6-5|.
TGTGCCAGCCACCGTGGGGCCGGTCAGCCCCAGCATTTT
CASHRGAGQPQHF
>TRBJ2-2|.|TRBV29-1|many
TGCAGCGTCCGGCCAGACAATATCGGGGAGCTGTTTTTT
CSVRPDNIGELFF
>TRBJ2-1|TRBD2|TRBV29-1|few
TGCAGCGTTCAGCGGGGGGCTGCCTACAATGAGCAGTTCTTC
CSVQRGAAYNEQFF
>TRBJ1-4|.|TRBV15|.
TGTGCCACCAGCAGGGGTCAGGGAGGGGAAAAACTGTTTTTT
CATSRGQGGEKLFF
>TRBJ2-2|.|TRBV7-2|.
TGTGCCAGCAGCTTGAGACAGCGGGACACCGGGGAGCTGTTTTTT
CASSLRQRDTGELFF
>TRBJ1-2|TRBD1|TRBV11-2|few
TGTGCCAGCAGCTCACAGGGGGCCGGCTATGGCTACACCTTC
CASSSQGAGYGYTF
>TRBJ2-7|TRBD2|TRBV6-5|.
TGTGCCAGCAGTGCGGGACTAGCGGGGCGCGAGCAGTACTTC
CASSAGLAGREQYF
>TRBJ2-3|TRBD2|TRBV4-1|.
TGCGCCAGCAGCCAATTTCTTCCCGGCGGGGGACCCACTAGCACAGATACGCAGTATTTT
CASSQFLPGGGPTSTDTQYF
>TRBJ2-7|.|TRBV5-1|few
TGCGCCAGCAGCTTCGAGGGTTACGAGCAGTACTTC
CASSFEGYEQYF
>TRBJ2-1|TRBD2|TRBV10-2|.
TGCGCCAGCAGTGTCCTAGCGGGGGGGCCAGGAGAGCAGTTCTTC
CASSVLAGGPGEQFF
>TRBJ2-7|TRBD1|TRBV7-2|few
TGTGCCAGCAGCTTAGGGGGACAGGGGACCCAATCCTACGAGCAGTACTTC
CASSLGGQGTQSYEQYF
>TRBJ2-7|TRBD2|TRBV11-2|.
TGTGCCAGCAGCCCTCTAGCGGGGGGAAGCGAGCAGTACTTC
CASSPLAGGSEQYF
>TRBJ1-1|.|TRBV11-2|few
TGTGCCAGCAGCCCACGAGCGGGCGGGATGAACACTGAAGCTTTCTTT
CASSPRAGGMNTEAFF
>TRBJ1-2|.|TRBV5-6|.
TGTGCCAGCAGCTTGATTCGGCTTGACTACTATGGCTACACCTTC
CASSLIRLDYYGYTF
>TRBJ2-7|.|TRBV18|.
TGTGCCAGCTCAGACAGCTCCTACGAGCAGTACTTC
CASSDSSYEQYF
>TRBJ2-2|.|TRBV7-6|.
TGTGCCAGCAGCTTGGTACAGAACACCGGGGAGCTGTTTTTT
CASSLVQNTGELFF
>TRBJ1-5|TRBD1|TRBV6-6|.
TGTGCCAGCAGCCCCCAGGGGGTCCATCAGCCCCAGCATTTT
CASSPQGVHQPQHF
>TRBJ1-1|.|TRBV11-2|few
TGTGCCAGCAGCTTAAATGCGGGTCCGGGTGAAGCTTTCTTT
CASSLNAGPGEAFF
>TRBJ1-2|TRBD1|TRBV6-6|.
TGTGCCAGCAGCCCGCAGGGGGCGCGTATGGATGGCTACACCTTC
CASSPQGARMDGYTF
>TRBJ2-1|TRBD2|TRBV27|few
TGTGCCAGCAGTTTCTCCCGGACTAGCGGTTCCTACAATGAGCAGTTCTTC
CASSFSRTSGSYNEQFF
>TRBJ2-7|.|TRBV2|.
TGTGCCAGCCTCCGGGACACAGCCTACGAGCAGTACTTC
CASLRDTAYEQYF
>TRBJ1-2|.|TRBV7-2|few
TGTGCCAGCAGCTTATTGGGAAGGGGTCATGGGAGGGATGGCTACACCTTC
CASSLLGRGHGRDGYTF
>TRBJ1-3|.|TRBV7-8|.
TGTGCCAGCAGCCGTGGGAGACGGTTTACCGGAAACACCATATATTTT
CASSRGRRFTGNTIYF
>TRBJ1-1|TRBD1|TRBV9|.
TGTGCCAGCCACCCTGGGACAGGGTATTTCACTGAAGCTTTCTTT
CASHPGTGYFTEAFF
>TRBJ2-1|TRBD1|TRBV5-1|few
TGCGCCAGCAGCATGACAGGGAAGGATGAGCAGTTCTTC
CASSMTGKDEQFF
>TRBJ2-1|.|TRBV7-6|.
TGTGCCAGCAGCTTCTCTCTTCGGTCCAATGAGCAGTTCTTC
CASSFSLRSNEQFF
>TRBJ2-7|.|TRBV6-6|.
TGTGCCAGCAGCCTTGACAGCGCTAGCTCCTACGAGCAGTACTTC
CASSLDSASSYEQYF
>TRBJ1-2|.|TRBV5-4|.
TGTGCCAGCAGCTTGTTCGCGGGACGGGGGGGAGGCTACACCTTC
CASSLFAGRGGGYTF
>TRBJ2-7|TRBD2|TRBV25-1|few
TGTGCCACCGAGAGCGGGAGCTCCTACGAGCAGTACTTC
CATESGSSYEQYF
>TRBJ2-7|.|TRBV5-1|.
TGCGCCAGCAGCTTGTTTTCAGGGGAAAGCTACGAGCAGTACTTC
CASSLFSGESYEQYF
>TRBJ2-7|TRBD1|TRBV4-3|.
TGCGCCAGCAGCCCCGGGACAGGGGGCAACGAGCAGTACTTC
CASSPGTGGNEQYF
>TRBJ2-2|.|TRBV11-2|few
TGTGCCAGCAGCTCACTCACCCAGGGACAGGAGCTGTTTTTT
CASSSLTQGQELFF
>TRBJ1-2|TRBD1|TRBV4-2|few
TGTGCCAGCAGCCAGGACAGGTTATTTAACTATGGCTACACCTTC
CASSQDRLFNYGYTF
>TRBJ1-2|.|TRBV18|few
TGTGCCAGCTCACCAAGGCAGGCTCCCCCTGGCTACACCTTC
CASSPRQAPPGYTF
>TRBJ2-3|.|TRBV11-2|few
TGTGCCAGCAGCTTAGATGGGGGGTGGGGCACAGATACGCAGTATTTT
CASSLDGGWGTDTQYF
>TRBJ1-1|.|TRBV7-2|.
TGTGCCAGCAGACGCAACGGGGGGGGCGGAGTAGACACTGAAGCTTTCTTT
CASRRNGGGGVDTEAFF
>TRBJ2-5|TRBD1|TRBV5-6|many
TGTGCCAGCAGCTTTTTTGGGACAGCCCAAGAGACCCAGTACTTC
CASSFFGTAQETQYF
>TRBJ1-4|.|TRBV19|many
TGTGCCAGTAGTATGCGGCAGAGGGCCGCTAATGAAAAACTGTTTTTT
CASSMRQRAANEKLFF
>TRBJ1-5|.|TRBV11-2|.
TGTGCCAGCAGCTTAGGGGCGCAGCCCCAGCATTTT
CASSLGAQPQHF
>TRBJ1-1|TRBD1|TRBV6-5|few
TGTGCCAGCAGTTACTCCGTGAGGGACAGGGGGACACCTTTCTTT
CASSYSVRDRGTPFF
>TRBJ1-3|.|TRBV5-1|.
TGCGCCAGCAGCCTGGACGGGGACTCTGGAAACACCATATATTTT
CASSLDGDSGNTIYF
>TRBJ1-5|TRBD1|TRBV27|few
TGTGCCAGCAGTTCCAGGACAGGGGGCGCCGATGGCAATCAGCCCCAGCATTTT
CASSSRTGGADGNQPQHF
>TRBJ2-7|TRBD1|TRBV6-6|few
TGTGCCAGCAGGCCCCTAGGGACAGGGAGCTCCTACGAGCAGTACTTC
CASRPLGTGSSYEQYF
>TRBJ1-1|.|TRBV11-2|.
TGTGCCAGCAGGACGACAGGAAAGAACACTGAAGCTTTCTTT
CASRTTGKNTEAFF
>TRBJ1-4|TRBD1|TRBV6-1|.
TGTGCCAGCAGTGAGGGACAGGGTGGTGAAAAACTGTTTTTT
CASSEGQGGEKLFF
>TRBJ2-3|.|TRBV25-1|few
TGTGCCAGCAGTGATCACGGTAGCACAGATACGCAGTATTTT
CASSDHGSTDTQYF
>TRBJ2-3|TRBD2|TRBV5-4|.
TGTGCCAGCAGCTTGGCGACTAGCGGGGGGGCAACGGTACGCACAGATACGCAGTATTTT
CASSLATSGGATVRTDTQYF